The T cell receptor (beta chain) described here comes from a study of neurological immune-mediated disorders. Whole-study findings and limits: None of the CDR3 amino acid sequences of expanded clones recurred across subjects, suggesting private repertoires in all groups. Patients with HTLV-1-associated myelopathy showed the most TCR clonal expansion. Those with multiple sclerosis showed the least, falling below healthy controls.

Ten or more counts support this clonotype. Its antigen remains unidentified. The authors made cDNA by 5'RACE with 10-nucleotide random UMIs. TCRdb called the 5' RACE reads again in MiXCR, with one record for every CDR3 protein. The repertoire holds about 60,000 distinct CDR3 sequences, with approximately 12% as singletons. V dropped 5 bases and J dropped 1 base, with 30 bases sitting between them. This CDR3 region has 21 residues. Germline V gives CDR1 MNHEY, CDR2 SVGEGT. The time point here: longitudinal time-point 1 (baseline). Unsorted libraries were generated from 2 million PBMCs held at -80 degrees C.

The sequence was collected from a male donor with HTLV-1-associated myelopathy (HAM/TSP). The gene calls are TRBV6-2 or TRBV6-3 and TRBJ1-5; tentatively, D is TRBD1 (5 bases). The source material was PBMCs. CDR3 in amino acids: CASSPSLPWGPSTESNQPQHF. The CDR3 nucleotides read TGTGCCAGCAGTCCATCCCTTCCGTGGGGCCCTTCCACGGAAAGCAATCAGCCCCAGCATTTT.